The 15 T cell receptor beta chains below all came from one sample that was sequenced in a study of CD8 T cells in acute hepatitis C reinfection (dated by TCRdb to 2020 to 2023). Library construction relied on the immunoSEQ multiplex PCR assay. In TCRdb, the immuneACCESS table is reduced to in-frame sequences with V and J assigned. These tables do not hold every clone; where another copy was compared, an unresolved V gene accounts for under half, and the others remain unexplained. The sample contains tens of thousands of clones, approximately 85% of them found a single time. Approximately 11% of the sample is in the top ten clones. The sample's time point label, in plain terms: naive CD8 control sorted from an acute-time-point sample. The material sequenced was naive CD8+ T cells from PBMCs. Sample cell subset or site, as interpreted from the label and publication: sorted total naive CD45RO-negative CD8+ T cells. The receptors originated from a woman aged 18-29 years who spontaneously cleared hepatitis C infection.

In DNA form, the CDR3 reads TGTGCCAGCAGCTTAGAGGTCACTCTCGCAGATACGCAGTATTTT. Amino acids: CASSLEVTLADTQYF. The V call is TRBV7-6, the J call TRBJ2-3; unclear D gene. Germline V gene data show CDR1 as SGHVS and CDR2 as FNYEAQ. V shed 1 base and J shed 4 bases, with 12 bases lying between them. This CDR3 is 15 amino acids long.

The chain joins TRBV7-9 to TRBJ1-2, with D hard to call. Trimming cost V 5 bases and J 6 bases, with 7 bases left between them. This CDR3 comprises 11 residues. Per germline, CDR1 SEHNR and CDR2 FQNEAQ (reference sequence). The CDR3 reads CASSLLDGYTF. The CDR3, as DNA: TGTGCCAGCAGCCTACTGGATGGCTACACCTTC.

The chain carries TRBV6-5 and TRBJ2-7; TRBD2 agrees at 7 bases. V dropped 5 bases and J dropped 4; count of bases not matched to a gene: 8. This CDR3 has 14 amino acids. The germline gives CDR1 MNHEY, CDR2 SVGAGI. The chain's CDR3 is CASSVAGEVYEQYF. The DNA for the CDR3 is TGTGCCAGCAGTGTAGCGGGTGAGGTTTACGAGCAGTACTTC.

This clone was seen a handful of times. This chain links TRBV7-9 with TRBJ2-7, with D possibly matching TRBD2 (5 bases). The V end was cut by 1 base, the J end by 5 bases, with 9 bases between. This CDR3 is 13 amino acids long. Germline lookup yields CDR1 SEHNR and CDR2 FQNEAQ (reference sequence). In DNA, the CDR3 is TGTGCCAGCAGCTTAGACGGGATAAACGAGCAGTACTTC. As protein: CASSLDGINEQYF. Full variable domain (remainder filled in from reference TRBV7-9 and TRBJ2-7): DTGVSQNPRHKITKRGQNVTFRCDPISEHNRLYWYRQTLGQGPEFLTYFQNEAQLEKSRLLSDRFSAERPKGSFSTLEIQRTEQGDSAMYLCASSLDGINEQYFGPGTRLTVT.

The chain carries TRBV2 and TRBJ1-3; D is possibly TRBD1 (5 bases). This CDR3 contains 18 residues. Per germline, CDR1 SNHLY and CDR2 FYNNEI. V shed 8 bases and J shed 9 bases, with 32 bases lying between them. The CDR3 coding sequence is TGTGCCAGCGGAACCCCTTTTTCCGGGACCACCACGTGGGGCACCATATATTTT. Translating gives CASGTPFSGTTTWGTIYF.

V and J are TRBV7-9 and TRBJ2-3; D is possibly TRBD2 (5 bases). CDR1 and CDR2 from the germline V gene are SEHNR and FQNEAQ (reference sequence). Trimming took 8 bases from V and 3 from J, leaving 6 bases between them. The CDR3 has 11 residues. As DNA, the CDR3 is TGTGCCAGCGAGCGGACAGATACGCAGTATTTT. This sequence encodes CASERTDTQYF.

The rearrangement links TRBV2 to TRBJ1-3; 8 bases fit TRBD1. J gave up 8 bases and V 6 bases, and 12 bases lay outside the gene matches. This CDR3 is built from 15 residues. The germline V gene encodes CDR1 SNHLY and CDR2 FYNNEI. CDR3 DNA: TGTGCCAGCAGCGCGAACCAGGGGGCGCGGGACACCATATATTTT. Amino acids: CASSANQGARDTIYF.

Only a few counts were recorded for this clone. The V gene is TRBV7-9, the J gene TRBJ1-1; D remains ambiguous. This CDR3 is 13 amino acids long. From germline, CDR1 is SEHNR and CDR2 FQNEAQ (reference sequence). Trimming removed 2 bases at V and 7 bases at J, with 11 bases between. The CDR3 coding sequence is TGTGCCAGCAGCTTATATGAGGGCGGTGAAGCTTTCTTT. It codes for CASSLYEGGEAFF.

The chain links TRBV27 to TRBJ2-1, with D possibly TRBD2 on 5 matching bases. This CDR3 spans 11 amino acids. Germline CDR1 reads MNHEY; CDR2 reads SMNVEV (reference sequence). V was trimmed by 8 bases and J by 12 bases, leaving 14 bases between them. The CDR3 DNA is TGTGCCAGCGGGCCCCTCGGAGGGCAGTTCTTC. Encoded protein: CASGPLGGQFF.

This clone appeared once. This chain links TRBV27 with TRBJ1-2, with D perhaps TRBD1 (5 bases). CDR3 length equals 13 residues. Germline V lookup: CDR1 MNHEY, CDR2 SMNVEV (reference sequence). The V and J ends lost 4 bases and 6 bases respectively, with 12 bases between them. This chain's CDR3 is CASSSGGWDGYTF. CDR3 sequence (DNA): TGTGCCAGCAGTTCTGGGGGTTGGGATGGCTACACCTTC.

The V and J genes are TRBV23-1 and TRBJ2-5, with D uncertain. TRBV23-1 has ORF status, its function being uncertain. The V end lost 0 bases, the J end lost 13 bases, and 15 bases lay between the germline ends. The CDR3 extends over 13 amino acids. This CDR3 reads CASSQSIPRHRYF. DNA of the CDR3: TGCGCCAGCAGTCAATCAATCCCTCGTCACAGGTACTTC.

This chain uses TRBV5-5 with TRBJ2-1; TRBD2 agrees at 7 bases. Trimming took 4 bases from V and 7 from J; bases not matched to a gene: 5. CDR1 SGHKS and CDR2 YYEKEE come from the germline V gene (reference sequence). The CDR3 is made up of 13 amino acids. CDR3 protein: CASSGFSGNEQFF. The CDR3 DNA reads TGTGCCAGCAGCGGTTTTAGCGGGAATGAGCAGTTCTTC.

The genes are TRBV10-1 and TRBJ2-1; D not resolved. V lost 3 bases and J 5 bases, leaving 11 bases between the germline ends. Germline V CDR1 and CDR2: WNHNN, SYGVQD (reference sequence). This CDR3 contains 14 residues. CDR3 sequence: CASSERSKNNEQFF. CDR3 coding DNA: TGCGCCAGCAGTGAACGATCAAAGAACAATGAGCAGTTCTTC.

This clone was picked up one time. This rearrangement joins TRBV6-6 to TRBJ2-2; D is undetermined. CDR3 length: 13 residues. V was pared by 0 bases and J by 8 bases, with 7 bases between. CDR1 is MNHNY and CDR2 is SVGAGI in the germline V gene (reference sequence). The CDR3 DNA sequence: TGTGCCAGCAGTTACTCGAAAGCTGGGGAGCTGTTTTTT. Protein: CASSYSKAGELFF.

The CDR3 loop is CASSLFGSLTAYGYTF. Here the CDR3 DNA reads TGTGCCAGCAGCTTATTTGGGTCGCTGACAGCCTATGGCTACACCTTC. The chain uses TRBV11-2 and TRBJ1-2, with D tentatively TRBD1 (5 bases). This CDR3 region has 16 residues. Between the trimmed V and J ends, which lost 2 bases and 4 bases, there was a span of 17 bases. Germline lookup yields CDR1 SGHAT and CDR2 FQNNGV.